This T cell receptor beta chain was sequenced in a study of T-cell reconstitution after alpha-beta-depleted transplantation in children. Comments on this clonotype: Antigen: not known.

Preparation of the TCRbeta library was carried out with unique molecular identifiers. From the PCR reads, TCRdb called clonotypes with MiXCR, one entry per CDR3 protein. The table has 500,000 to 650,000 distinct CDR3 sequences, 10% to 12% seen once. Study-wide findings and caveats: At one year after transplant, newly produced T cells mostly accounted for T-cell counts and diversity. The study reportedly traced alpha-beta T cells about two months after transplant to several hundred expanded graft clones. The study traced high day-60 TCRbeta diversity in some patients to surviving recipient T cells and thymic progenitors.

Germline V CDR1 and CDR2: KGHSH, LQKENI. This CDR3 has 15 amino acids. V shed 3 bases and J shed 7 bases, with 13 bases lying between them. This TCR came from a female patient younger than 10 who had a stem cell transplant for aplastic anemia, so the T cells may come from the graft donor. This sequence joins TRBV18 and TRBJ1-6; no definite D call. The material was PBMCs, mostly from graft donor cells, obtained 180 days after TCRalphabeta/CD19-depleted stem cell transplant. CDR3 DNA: TGTGCCAGCTCACCGGGAAAACTCCGAAATTCACCCCTCCACTTT. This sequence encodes CASSPGKLRNSPLHF.